The clone carrying this T cell receptor (beta chain) appeared many times. This record comes from a study of T cells of healthy individuals. Trimming took off 2 bases at V and 0 bases at J, with 8 bases between the two ends. CDR1 is SGHTA and CDR2 is FQGNSA in the germline V gene. The CDR3 spans 15 residues. TCRdb re-derived calls from the 5' RACE reads in MiXCR, one entry per CDR3 protein. The data contain 53,000 or so distinct CDR3 sequences, over 12% of them singletons. The genes are TRBV7-2 and TRBJ1-3; D remains unclear. The sequence was obtained from a human donor in good health. The CDR3 DNA reads as TGTGCCAGCAGCTTAAACGGAGACTCTGGAAACACCATATATTTT. Its protein is CASSLNGDSGNTIYF.